The 17 T cell receptor beta chains given below trace back to one sample, sequenced in a study of spatial heterogeneity in lung cancer. TCRdb used MiXCR to reprocess the 5' RACE reads, holding one entry per CDR3 protein. The table has some 21,000 distinct CDR3 sequences, 4.6% seen once. Noted time point: sample taken at primary tumor resection. This specimen consisted of PBMCs, obtained at surgery. The receptor source for this set is a male donor with early-stage non-small cell lung cancer.

The chain combines TRBV7-2 with TRBJ2-7; 10 bases are shared with TRBD1. Germline V gives CDR1 SGHTA, CDR2 FQGNSA. The J segment lost 3 bases and the V segment lost 6 bases, leaving 8 bases of the junction unmatched. The CDR3 is 15 residues long. CDR3 bases: TGTGCCAGCAGTTCTGCCGGGACAGGGGTCTACGAGCAGTACTTC. This encodes CASSSAGTGVYEQYF. The full variable domain, in which reference TRBV7-2 and TRBJ2-7 provide the parts outside the CDR3, is GAGVSQSPSNKVTEKGKDVELRCDPISGHTALYWYRQSLGQGLEFLIYFQGNSAPDKSGLPSDRFSAERTGGSVSTLTIQRTQQEDSAVYLCASSSAGTGVYEQYFGPGTRLTVT.

The sample holds many counts of this clonotype. CDR3 DNA: TGTGCCAGCAGCCAAGGGGACCGCGGGGGGCGATACAATGAGCAGTTCTTC. It yields the protein CASSQGDRGGRYNEQFF. The chain carries TRBV3-1 and TRBJ2-1, with 8 bases identical to TRBD2. The ends lost 1 base at V and 4 bases at J; junction bases unmatched: 9. CDR3 size: 17 residues. Germline assignment: CDR1 LGHDT and CDR2 YNNKEL (reference sequence).

This clonotype was recorded a few times. A much larger clone differs by one base, so this may be a read error. The V call is TRBV21-1, the J call TRBJ2-7; the table calls TRBD2, which could not be checked here. TRBV21-1 is noted as a pseudogene. The CDR3 totals 15 residues. Here the CDR3 reads CVSSKTRESSYEQYF. As DNA, the CDR3 is TGTGTCAGCAGCAAGACGCGGGAAAGCTCCTACGAGCAGTACTTC.

This clonotype has at least ten counts. The rearrangement links TRBV7-9 to TRBJ2-3; D possibly corresponds to TRBD2 (6 bases). The CDR3 is 16 amino acids. The V gene lost 1 base and the J gene lost 5 bases, with 16 bases spanning the gap. The germline gives CDR1 SEHNR, CDR2 FQNEAQ (reference sequence). The CDR3 DNA reads as TGTGCCAGCAGCTTAGTTGGGACTGGGTCCTTAGATACGCAGTATTTT. It translates to CASSLVGTGSLDTQYF.

At least ten counts were recorded for this clonotype. The chain employs TRBV24-1 and TRBJ2-7; no firm D call. Germline V lookup: CDR1 KGHDR, CDR2 SFDVKD. V lost 3 bases and J lost 3, with 2 bases in between. The CDR3 covers 11 residues. CDR3 protein: CATSDVYEQYF. In DNA, the CDR3 is TGTGCCACCAGTGATGTCTACGAGCAGTACTTC.

This clonotype occurred many times. The rearrangement links TRBV12-3 or TRBV12-4 to TRBJ2-2, with a tentative D call TRBD1 (5 bases). The V gene lost 10 bases and the J gene lost 6 bases, with 24 bases spanning the gap. This CDR3 region has 16 residues. CDR3 residues: CATTTRELTGAGELFF. As DNA, the CDR3 is TGTGCCACCACCACCCGAGAGCTAACAGGAGCCGGGGAGCTGTTTTTT.

This clonotype was found many times. The chain carries TRBV6-1 and TRBJ1-5; D unresolved. The V end was cut by 0 bases, the J end by 0 bases, with 9 bases between. The CDR3 loop spans 16 amino acids. Germline CDR1 and CDR2: MNHNS and SASEGT. The DNA of the CDR3 is TGTGCCAGCAGTGAAGCTAACCGGCCTAGCAATCAGCCCCAGCATTTT. This translates into CASSEANRPSNQPQHF.

This clonotype showed up just a few times. This chain links TRBV27 with TRBJ2-3; D perhaps matches TRBD2 (6 bases). The V and J ends lost 7 bases and 1 base respectively, with 21 bases between them. CDR3 length: 17 amino acids. Germline V lookup: CDR1 MNHEY, CDR2 SMNVEV (reference sequence). The CDR3 here is CASTGLGSSRGTDTQYF. CDR3 DNA: TGTGCCAGCACCGGTCTCGGGAGTTCGAGAGGCACAGATACGCAGTATTTT.

This clonotype was found a few times. The CDR3 sequence is CASSPHRDRGSGNTIYF. In DNA form, the CDR3 reads TGTGCCAGCTCACCACACAGGGACAGGGGTTCTGGAAACACCATATATTTT. The rearrangement joins TRBV18 to TRBJ1-3; 10 bases match TRBD1. Germline-derived CDR1 and CDR2 are KGHSH and LQKENI. The CDR3 spans 17 residues. With V trimmed by 1 base and J by 1 base, 4 bases remained unmatched.

This clonotype came up many times. The V call is TRBV6-5, the J call TRBJ1-1; TRBD1 aligns across 7 bases. Germline values: CDR1 MNHEY, CDR2 SVGAGI. V lost 4 bases and J lost 0; bases outside the gene matches: 5. This CDR3 spans 15 amino acids. The CDR3 DNA reads TGTGCCAGCAGTTGGGGACAGCTTATGAACACTGAAGCTTTCTTT. Translated, it gives CASSWGQLMNTEAFF.

This clonotype occurred many times. Written as DNA, the CDR3 is TGTGCCTGGAGCCGCGGGGAGACAGGGAAGGATGGTGGCTACACCTTC. It is translated as CAWSRGETGKDGGYTF. The chain carries TRBV30 and TRBJ1-2; 7 positions agree with TRBD1. This CDR3 is built from 16 residues. Trimming at V came to 3 bases and at J to 7 bases, leaving 17 bases not matched to a gene. CDR1 and CDR2 from the germline V gene are GTSNPN and SVGIG (reference sequence).

At least ten counts were recorded for this clonotype. V gene TRBV10-3 combines with J gene TRBJ2-1; TRBD2 matches 10 bases. Trimming at V came to 2 bases and at J to 9 bases, leaving 4 bases not matched to a gene. Germline assignment: CDR1 ENHRY and CDR2 SYGVKD. The CDR3 is made up of 14 amino acids. In DNA, the CDR3 is TGTGCCATCAGTGAGACTAGCGGGAAATCTGAGCAGTTCTTC. Its translation is CAISETSGKSEQFF.

This clonotype was seen many times. The chain links TRBV2 to TRBJ1-2, with D unresolved. This CDR3 spans 11 amino acids. V lost 7 bases and J lost 2, with 5 bases in between. Germline V gene sequence: CDR1 SNHLY, CDR2 FYNNEI. For the CDR3, the DNA is TGTGCCAGCAATCCCAACTATGGCTACACCTTC. Translated, it gives CASNPNYGYTF.

The rearrangement links TRBV20-1 to TRBJ2-7; D is unresolved. Germline-derived CDR1 and CDR2 are DFQATT and SNEGSKA (reference sequence). The CDR3 contains 11 residues. V was clipped by 3 bases and J by 2 bases, with 5 bases between them. The CDR3 DNA is TGCAGTGCTAGGAGTACCTACGAGCAGTACTTC. This translates into CSARSTYEQYF.

This clonotype is judged medium-sized (0.01 to 0.1%). V is TRBV5-1 and J is TRBJ2-3, with 9 bases identical to TRBD2. V dropped 4 bases and J dropped 6; count of bases not matched to a gene: 9. The CDR3 extends over 15 amino acids. Germline CDR1 and CDR2: SGHRS and YFSETQ. CDR3 residues: CASSPQRGVRDTQYF. The DNA of the CDR3 is TGCGCCAGCAGCCCTCAGCGGGGGGTCCGGGATACGCAGTATTTT. Supplemented by reference TRBV5-1 and TRBJ2-3, the full variable domain reads KAGVTQTPRYLIKTRGQQVTLSCSPISGHRSVSWYQQTPGQGLQFLFEYFSETQRNKGNFPGRFSGRQFSNSRSEMNVSTLELGDSALYLCASSPQRGVRDTQYFGPGTRLTVL.

This clonotype occurred a few times. The rearrangement uses TRBV2 and TRBJ2-3; D is uncertain. Germline CDR1 SNHLY, CDR2 FYNNEI. This CDR3 is 14 amino acids long. Between the trimmed V and J ends, which lost 3 bases and 1 base, there was a span of 8 bases. CDR3 in amino acids: CASSDRRRTDTQYF. CDR3 in DNA: TGTGCCAGCAGTGACAGACGTCGCACAGATACGCAGTATTTT. The full variable domain, rest sourced from reference TRBV2 and TRBJ2-3, is EPEVTQTPSHQVTQMGQEVILRCVPISNHLYFYWYRQILGQKVEFLVSFYNNEISEKSEIFDDQFSVERPDGSNFTLKIRSTKLEDSAMYFCASSDRRRTDTQYFGPGTRLTVL.

This clonotype was found a few times. The J gene is TRBJ1-1, the V gene TRBV7-2, with D possibly TRBD1 on 6 matching bases. The CDR3 extends over 18 amino acids. The germline gives CDR1 SGHTA, CDR2 FQGNSA. V gave up 1 base and J gave up 0 bases, with 18 bases separating them. CDR3: CASSLGLAGDDLNTEAFF. The CDR3 DNA reads TGTGCCAGCAGCTTAGGTCTGGCAGGGGACGATTTGAACACTGAAGCTTTCTTT.